The 18 T cell receptor beta chains below were found in one sample sequenced in a study of blood T cells in healthy people across ages. Sample-barcoded 5' priming and a J-beta primer mix drove a second PCR of roughly 7 to 11 cycles. TCRdb processed the 5' RACE reads anew with MiXCR; each CDR3 protein has one entry. The sample comprises 700,000 to 850,000 distinct CDR3 sequences, around 36% of which are singletons, and 10% to 15% rests with the top ten. Material: blood. The receptor set was obtained from a man aged 18 to 29 in good health.

In this sample, this clonotype turned up a few times. This rearrangement joins TRBV12-3 or TRBV12-4 to TRBJ1-2; D is perhaps TRBD1 (6 bases). V dropped 3 bases and J dropped 8 bases, with 13 bases sitting between them. The CDR3 totals 13 residues. The CDR3 reads CASSFSQGGGYTF. CDR3 DNA sequence: TGTGCCAGCAGTTTCTCACAGGGCGGGGGCTACACCTTC.

In regard to this clonotype: At one boundary the junction diverges from the germline segment, which might be a read error. V usage is TRBV12-3 or TRBV12-4 and J usage is TRBJ2-3; 10 nucleotides line up with TRBD2. There are 15 residues in the CDR3. This CDR3 reads CASSFVGTSADAQYF. The CDR3 nucleotides are TGTGCCAGCAGTTTCGTCGGGACTAGCGCAGATGCGCAGTATTTT.

This clonotype was detected only a few times. The chain links TRBV7-6 to TRBJ2-6; 8 bases fit TRBD1. V trimming: 0 bases; J trimming: 3 bases; junction bases outside the gene matches: 7. CDR1 SGHVS and CDR2 FNYEAQ come from the germline V gene. The CDR3 is 18 amino acids. The DNA for the CDR3 is TGTGCCAGCAGCTTAGCGGTCAGGGGGCCTATTGGGGCCAACGTCCTGACTTTC. This translates into CASSLAVRGPIGANVLTF.

The chain couples TRBV2 to TRBJ1-2; D is uncertain. CDR1 is SNHLY, CDR2 FYNNEI, per germline. The CDR3 runs 13 residues. V dropped 7 bases and J dropped 5 bases, with 14 bases sitting between them. The CDR3 reads CASTGEQWYGYTF. The CDR3 DNA follows: TGTGCCAGCACTGGGGAGCAGTGGTATGGCTACACCTTC.

The V and J genes are TRBV20-1 and TRBJ1-4, with TRBD1 as a possible D gene (5 bases). This CDR3 is 16 amino acids long. The V gene lost 2 bases and the J gene lost 7 bases, with 20 bases spanning the gap. Germline V lookup: CDR1 DFQATT, CDR2 SNEGSKA (reference sequence). Written as DNA, the CDR3 is TGCAGTGCTAGACGCAGGGTGCTCTTAAGGGGTGAAAAACTGTTTTTT. Translated, it gives CSARRRVLLRGEKLFF.

This clonotype was detected a few times. This chain links TRBV12-3 or TRBV12-4 with TRBJ1-2; the match to TRBD1 covers 7 bases. V lost 6 bases to trimming and J lost 7 bases; unmatched junction nucleotides: 11. This CDR3 spans 14 amino acids. The CDR3 spells CASRRGQSGCGYTF. The CDR3 region has the DNA TGTGCCAGCAGGCGGGGACAGTCGGGTTGTGGCTACACCTTC.

This clonotype was seen a few times. The gene calls are TRBV29-1 and TRBJ1-1; no clear D gene. This CDR3 comprises 13 residues. The germline V and J ends were trimmed by 0 bases and 7 bases, with 12 bases remaining between them. Germline values: CDR1 SQVTM, CDR2 ANQGSEA. CDR3 DNA sequence: TGCAGCGTTGAAGAAGGAGTTCGGGGTGAAGCTTTCTTT. Translated: CSVEEGVRGEAFF.

The chain links TRBV20-1 to TRBJ2-3; TRBD1 or TRBD2 may be the D gene (5 bases each). The CDR3 extends over 13 amino acids. The germline CDR1 and CDR2 sequences are DFQATT and SNEGSKA (reference sequence). Trimming shortened V by 5 bases and J by 3 bases, and 12 bases separated the two germline ends. The CDR3 protein is CSALRGLTDTQYF. As DNA, the CDR3 is TGCAGTGCTCTCCGGGGCCTTACAGATACGCAGTATTTT.

The chain is built from TRBV20-1 and TRBJ2-2; D might be TRBD1 (5 bases). Trimming pared 7 bases from V and 5 bases from J, leaving 17 bases between. The length of the CDR3 is 14 residues. Germline V CDR1 and CDR2: DFQATT, SNEGSKA (reference sequence). The CDR3 loop is CSVPGHPWTGELFF. The CDR3, as DNA: TGCAGTGTCCCCGGACACCCGTGGACCGGGGAGCTGTTTTTT.

The chain employs TRBV9 and TRBJ2-3; D might be TRBD1 (5 bases). Germline CDR1 and CDR2: SGDLS and YYNGEE. V was trimmed by 4 bases and J by 6 bases, leaving 12 bases between them. This CDR3 has 13 residues. The CDR3 DNA is TGTGCCAGCAGCACCCAGGGTGGGGATACGCAGTATTTT. Translation: CASSTQGGDTQYF.

V is TRBV24-1 and J is TRBJ1-5; no reliable D call. The germline V gene has CDR1 KGHDR and CDR2 SFDVKD. The CDR3 is 14 amino acids. The V gene lost 1 base and the J gene lost 3 bases, with 6 bases spanning the gap. The CDR3 spells CATSDFGPNQPQHF. The CDR3 DNA sequence: TGTGCCACCAGTGATTTTGGGCCCAATCAGCCCCAGCATTTT.

This clonotype was seen a few times. This sequence joins TRBV28 and TRBJ2-1; maybe TRBD2 (6 bases). V dropped 5 bases and J dropped 13 bases, with 24 bases sitting between them. From germline, CDR1 is MDHEN and CDR2 SYDVKM. The CDR3 runs 15 residues. Here the CDR3 reads CASSTNRRLGETQFF. The CDR3, as DNA: TGTGCCAGCAGTACTAACCGACGACTAGGAGAGACCCAGTTCTTC.

The V gene is TRBV6-5, the J gene TRBJ1-5; perhaps TRBD1 as D (5 bases). Germline assignment: CDR1 MNHEY and CDR2 SVGAGI. The CDR3 runs 14 residues. V was trimmed by 5 bases and J by 9 bases, leaving 17 bases between them. DNA for the CDR3: TGTGCCAGCAGTACCGGGGGTGCCGGGAGGCCCCAGCATTTT. This gives the protein CASSTGGAGRPQHF.

In nucleotides, the CDR3 is TGCAGCGTTGATCTACGTCCCTCTGGGGCCAACGTCCTGACTTTC. This sequence encodes CSVDLRPSGANVLTF. V gene TRBV29-1 combines with J gene TRBJ2-6; no definite D call. Trimming pared 3 bases from V and 0 bases from J, leaving 9 bases between. Looked up from germline, CDR1 is SQVTM and CDR2 is ANQGSEA. CDR3 length: 15 amino acids. The whole variable domain, remainder taken from reference TRBV29-1 and TRBJ2-6, is SAVISQKPSRDICQRGTSLTIQCQVDSQVTMMFWYRQQPGQSLTLIATANQGSEATYESGFVIDKFPISRPNLTFSTLTVSNMSPEDSSIYLCSVDLRPSGANVLTFGAGSRLTVL.

This clonotype has more than one count but fewer than ten. V and J are TRBV12-3 or TRBV12-4 and TRBJ2-3; the match to TRBD2 covers 11 bases. The CDR3 totals 15 residues. With 3 bases clipped from V and 5 bases from J, the junction kept 4 bases outside the gene matches. The CDR3 DNA reads TGTGCCAGCAGTTTTAGCGGGGGGGCCTTAGATACGCAGTATTTT. Translated: CASSFSGGALDTQYF.

In this sample, this clonotype turned up a few times. The gene calls are TRBV19 and TRBJ1-5; tentatively, D is TRBD1 (5 bases). CDR1 LNHDA and CDR2 SQIVND come from the germline V gene (reference sequence). V lost 5 bases and J 5 bases, leaving 13 bases between the germline ends. CDR3 length equals 14 residues. Written as DNA, the CDR3 is TGTGCCAGTAGTCCCCAGGGTAAGCATCAGCCCCAGCATTTT. This gives the protein CASSPQGKHQPQHF.

This clonotype was picked up a small number of times. V and J are TRBV12-3 or TRBV12-4 and TRBJ2-1, with D tentatively TRBD1 (5 bases). This CDR3 has 11 amino acids. Trimming left V 6 bases short and J 10 bases short, with 10 bases between. CDR3 DNA sequence: TGTGCCAGCAGAACAGGACCAGAGCAGTTCTTC. Translating gives CASRTGPEQFF.

This chain links TRBV21-1 with TRBJ2-5; the D segment call TRBD2 is taken from the table without a DNA check. TRBV21-1 is deemed a pseudogene. The CDR3 consists of 13 residues. Here the CDR3 reads CASSTRDSETQYF. CDR3 DNA sequence: TGTGCCAGCAGCACACGGGACTCAGAGACCCAGTACTTC.